These T cell receptor beta chains were read from a single sample in a study of T cell repertoires in ileal Crohn's disease. The table came from immunoSEQ multiplex PCR; TCRdb's copy has only in-frame clones and leaves some out. This sample has about 12,000 clones, with 82% found just once. Input material: ileal tissue. These receptors all stem from an adult with Crohn's disease. CDR3s include the opening cysteine and the closing phenylalanine or tryptophan. D genes are given only for firm matches. Not every row has a clone size; where given, it reads once, few, many or a size class.

TRBV4-1,TRBD1,TRBJ2-7,15,-,TGCGCCAGCAGCCAAGAACACAGGGGTTCCTACGAGCAGTACTTC,CASSQEHRGSYEQYF
TRBV5-1,-,TRBJ2-7,16,-,TGCGCCAGCAGCCGTTCGAACCTAGGGAGTAGCTACGAGCAGTACTTC,CASSRSNLGSSYEQYF
TRBV6-5,-,TRBJ1-6,14,-,TGTGCCAGCACCTACGGGGGGTATAATTCACCCCTCCACTTT,CASTYGGYNSPLHF
TRBV9,TRBD1,TRBJ1-2,14,-,TGTGCCAGCAGCGTAGGCTCCGGGACAGGGGGCTACACCTTC,CASSVGSGTGGYTF
TRBV2,-,TRBJ1-2,16,-,TGTGCCAGCAGCGTCACTTACAGGGACCCTAACTATGGCTACACCTTC,CASSVTYRDPNYGYTF
TRBV5-1,TRBD1,TRBJ1-3,17,-,TGCGCCAGCAGCGTCCAACAGGGGTCCATCTCTGGAAACACCATATATTTT,CASSVQQGSISGNTIYF
TRBV30,TRBD1,TRBJ2-7,15,-,TGTGCCTGGAGCGCACTGGACAGGGTAATCTACGAGCAGTACTTC,CAWSALDRVIYEQYF
TRBV4-2,-,TRBJ2-7,15,-,TGTGCCAGCAGCCAAGATCAGGCGGGGACCTACGAGCAGTACTTC,CASSQDQAGTYEQYF
TRBV28,TRBD1,TRBJ1-5,13,once,TGTGCCAGCAGTTACAGGGGGAATCAGCCCCAGCATTTT,CASSYRGNQPQHF
TRBV6-1,-,TRBJ1-2,14,-,TGTGCCAGCAACTTTGAGTGGGATGCGGGTGGCTACACCTTC,CASNFEWDAGGYTF
TRBV19,TRBD1,TRBJ1-5,18,-,TGTGCCAGTGCGGGACAGATACAAGGCCGATATAGCAATCAGCCCCAGCATTTT,CASAGQIQGRYSNQPQHF
TRBV9,-,TRBJ2-5,14,-,TGTGCCAGCAGCTCCCGGACGGGGGAAGAGACCCAGTACTTC,CASSSRTGEETQYF
TRBV18,-,TRBJ1-5,14,-,TGTGCCAGCTCACCGACAGAGAGCAATCAGCCCCAGCATTTT,CASSPTESNQPQHF
TRBV5-1,-,TRBJ1-4,15,-,TGCGCCAGCAGCCCGGGGGGGTTCCAGAATGAAAAACTGTTTTTT,CASSPGGFQNEKLFF
TRBV30,TRBD1,TRBJ1-4,14,-,TGTGCCTGGAGGTCTGAGGGGGCATATGAAAAACTGTTTTTT,CAWRSEGAYEKLFF
TRBV11-3,-,TRBJ2-3,16,once,TGTGCCAGCAGCCCTCCCGGTGGAGGGGGCACAGATACGCAGTATTTT,CASSPPGGGGTDTQYF
TRBV5-6,TRBD1,TRBJ1-2,16,-,TGTGCCAGCAGCTGGGGCGCAGGGGGATCCGGCTATGGCTACACCTTC,CASSWGAGGSGYGYTF
TRBV11-3,TRBD1,TRBJ2-2,15,-,TGTGCCAGCAGCGATGACAGGGGCGCCGCCGGGGAGCTGTTTTTT,CASSDDRGAAGELFF
TRBV7-9,-,TRBJ1-4,14,-,TGTGCCAGCAGCTTAGCGCAAGACATCGAAAAACTGTTTTTT,CASSLAQDIEKLFF
TRBV2,TRBD1,TRBJ2-3,14,-,TGTGCCAGCAGTGCGACAGGGGGGACAGATACGCAGTATTTT,CASSATGGTDTQYF
TRBV2,TRBD1,TRBJ1-1,15,-,TGTGCCAGCAGTGAACAGGGGGTCGAGAACACTGAAGCTTTCTTT,CASSEQGVENTEAFF
TRBV25-1,-,TRBJ1-2,16,-,TGTGCCAGCAGAACTCAGGGAGGGGGACCTAACTATGGCTACACCTTC,CASRTQGGGPNYGYTF
TRBV21-1,-,TRBJ2-7,12,-,TGTGCCAGCAGCATAAAGCGGCACGAGCAGTACTTC,CASSIKRHEQYF
TRBV29-1,TRBD1,TRBJ1-2,14,-,TGCAGCGCTGAAACCTCGACAGGGTTTGATGGCTACACCTTC,CSAETSTGFDGYTF
TRBV6-4,-,TRBJ2-1,15,-,TGTGCCAGCAGTGACTCGGGAGAGGGCTACAATGAGCAGTTCTTC,CASSDSGEGYNEQFF